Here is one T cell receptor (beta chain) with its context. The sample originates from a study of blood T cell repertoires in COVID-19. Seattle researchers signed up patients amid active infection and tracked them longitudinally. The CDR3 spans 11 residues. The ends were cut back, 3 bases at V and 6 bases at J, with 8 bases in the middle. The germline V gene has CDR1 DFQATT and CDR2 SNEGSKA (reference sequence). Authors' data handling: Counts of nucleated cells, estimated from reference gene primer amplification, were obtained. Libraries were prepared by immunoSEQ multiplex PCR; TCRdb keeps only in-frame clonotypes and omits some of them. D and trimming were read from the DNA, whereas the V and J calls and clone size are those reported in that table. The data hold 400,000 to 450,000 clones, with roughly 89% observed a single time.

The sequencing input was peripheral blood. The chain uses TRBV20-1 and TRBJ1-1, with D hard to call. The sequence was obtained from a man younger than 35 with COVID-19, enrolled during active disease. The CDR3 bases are TGCAGTGCTAGGGCCGGGTCTGAAGCTTTCTTT. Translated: CSARAGSEAFF.